This entry features one T cell receptor (beta chain) sequence. The antigen remains undetermined. The CDR3 end falls 3 residues outside the read, so it is completed with the germline J gene. This record comes from a study of T cell clonality in common variable immunodeficiency. The CVID group had over 12 females and about 29 males, mean age roughly 40. CVID subjects were neither ill nor on immunomodulatory or immunosuppressive medication at sampling. Study results and limitations: Reportedly, TCR beta sequences from common variable immunodeficiency showed fewer deletions and N-nucleotide insertions. Fewer TCRbeta clones were shared among CVID subjects than controls.

V shed 6 bases and J shed 3 bases, with 11 bases lying between them. This CDR3 region has 13 residues. Per the germline V gene, CDR1 is MNHEY and CDR2 is SVGEGT. Only in-frame clones appear in the TCRdb table, and some are missing; sequencing was by immunoSEQ multiplex PCR. This repertoire holds about 7,300 clones, and none appear only once. The sequence was collected from a human donor with common variable immunodeficiency. Sequencing used peripheral blood mononuclear cells. The chain is built from TRBV6-2 or TRBV6-3 and TRBJ1-1; tentative D call: TRBD1 (5 bases). The sequenced part of the CDR3 DNA is TGTGCCAGCAGCGGAGACAGTCACACTGAA. Translation: CASSGDSHTE. The CDR3 in its entirety is CASSGDSHTEAFF.